This T cell receptor beta chain was sequenced for a study of radiation and T cells in renal cell carcinoma. The CDR3 is 15 residues long. Deletions cut 5 bases from V and 6 bases from J, with 17 bases between. Germline V gene lookup returns CDR1 SGHVS and CDR2 FQNEAQ. Time point in this sample: blood 4 weeks post-SBRT, at nephrectomy. Regarding treatment: 15 Gy SBRT to primary tumor, nephrectomy 4 weeks later. This table comes from immunoSEQ multiplex PCR, and its TCRdb copy is limited to in-frame clones, with some not included. The repertoire includes fewer than 200,000 clones, about 88% of them detected once, and around 11% sits in the top ten.

J is TRBJ2-1 and V is TRBV7-8; D gene ambiguous. This specimen consisted of blood, obtained from a patient whose treatment included radiotherapy and nephrectomy. The clonotype was recovered from a woman aged 45 to 65 with renal cell carcinoma. CDR3 region: CASSPSNTLGNEQFF. The DNA for the CDR3 is TGTGCCAGCAGCCCGTCCAACACTCTCGGCAATGAGCAGTTCTTC.